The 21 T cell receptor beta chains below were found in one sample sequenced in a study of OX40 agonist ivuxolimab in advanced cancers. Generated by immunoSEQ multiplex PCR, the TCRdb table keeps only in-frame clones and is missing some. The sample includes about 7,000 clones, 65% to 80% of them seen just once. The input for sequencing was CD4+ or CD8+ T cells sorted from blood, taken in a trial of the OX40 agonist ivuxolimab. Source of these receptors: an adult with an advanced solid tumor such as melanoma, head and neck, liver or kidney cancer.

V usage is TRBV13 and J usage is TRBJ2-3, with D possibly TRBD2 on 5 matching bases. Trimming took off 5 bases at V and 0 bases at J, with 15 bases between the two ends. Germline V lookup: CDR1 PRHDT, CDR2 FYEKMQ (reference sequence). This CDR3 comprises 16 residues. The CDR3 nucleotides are TGTGCCAGCAGCAGCCCTCCGGGATTCAGCACAGATACGCAGTATTTT. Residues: CASSSPPGFSTDTQYF.

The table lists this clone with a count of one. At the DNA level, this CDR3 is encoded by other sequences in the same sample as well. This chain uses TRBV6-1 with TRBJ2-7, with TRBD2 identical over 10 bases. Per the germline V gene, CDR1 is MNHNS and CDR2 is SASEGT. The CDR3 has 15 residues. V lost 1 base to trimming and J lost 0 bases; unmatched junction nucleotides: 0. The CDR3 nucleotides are TGTGCCAGCAGTGAAGGGACTAGCGGCTCCTACGAGCAGTACTTC. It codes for CASSEGTSGSYEQYF.

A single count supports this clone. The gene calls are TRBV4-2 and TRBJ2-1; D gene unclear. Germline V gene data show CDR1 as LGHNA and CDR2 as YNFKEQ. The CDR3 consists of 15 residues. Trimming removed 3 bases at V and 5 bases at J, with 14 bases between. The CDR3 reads CASSHETSLHNEQFF. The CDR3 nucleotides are TGTGCCAGCAGCCATGAGACTTCTCTCCACAATGAGCAGTTCTTC.

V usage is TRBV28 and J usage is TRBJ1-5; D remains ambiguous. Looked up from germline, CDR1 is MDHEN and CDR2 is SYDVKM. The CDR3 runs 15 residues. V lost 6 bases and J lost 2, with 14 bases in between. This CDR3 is CASSSPMRGNQPQHF. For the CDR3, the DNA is TGTGCCAGCAGCTCTCCAATGCGTGGCAATCAGCCCCAGCATTTT.

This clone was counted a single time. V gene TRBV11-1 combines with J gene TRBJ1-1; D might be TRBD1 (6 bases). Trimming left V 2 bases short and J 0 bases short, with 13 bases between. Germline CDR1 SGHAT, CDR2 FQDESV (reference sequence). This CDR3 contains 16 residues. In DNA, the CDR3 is TGTGCCAGCAGCTTACCTTGGACAGACATGAACACTGAAGCTTTCTTT. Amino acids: CASSLPWTDMNTEAFF. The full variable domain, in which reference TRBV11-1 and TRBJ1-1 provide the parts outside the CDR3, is EAEVAQSPRYKITEKSQAVAFWCDPISGHATLYWYRQILGQGPELLVQFQDESVVDDSQLPKDRFSAERLKGVDSTLKIQPAELGDSAMYLCASSLPWTDMNTEAFFGQGTRLTVV.

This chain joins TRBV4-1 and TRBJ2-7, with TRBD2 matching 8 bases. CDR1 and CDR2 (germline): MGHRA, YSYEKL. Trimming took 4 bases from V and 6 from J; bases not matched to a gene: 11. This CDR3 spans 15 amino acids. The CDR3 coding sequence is TGCGCCAGCAGCCCCGAACCGGGACTAGTCAGCGAGCAGTACTTC. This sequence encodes CASSPEPGLVSEQYF.

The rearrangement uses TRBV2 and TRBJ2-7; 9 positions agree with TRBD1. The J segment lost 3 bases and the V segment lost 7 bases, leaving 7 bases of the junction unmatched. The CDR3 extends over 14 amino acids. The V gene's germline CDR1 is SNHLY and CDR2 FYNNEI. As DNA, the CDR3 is TGTGCCAGCACCCCAGGGACAGGGAGCTACGAGCAGTACTTC. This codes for CASTPGTGSYEQYF.

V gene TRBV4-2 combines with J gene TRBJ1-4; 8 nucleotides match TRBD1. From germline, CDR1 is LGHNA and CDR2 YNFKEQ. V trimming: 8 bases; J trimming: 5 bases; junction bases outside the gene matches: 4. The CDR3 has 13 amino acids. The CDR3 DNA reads TGTGCCAGCCGACAGGGGCCGAATGAAAAACTGTTTTTT. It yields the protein CASRQGPNEKLFF.

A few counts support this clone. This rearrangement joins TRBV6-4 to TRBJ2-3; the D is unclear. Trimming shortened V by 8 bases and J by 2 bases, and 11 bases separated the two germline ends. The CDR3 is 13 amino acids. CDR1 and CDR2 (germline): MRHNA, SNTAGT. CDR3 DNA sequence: TGTGCCAGCTCCCCAGGAGCCACAGATACGCAGTATTTT. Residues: CASSPGATDTQYF.

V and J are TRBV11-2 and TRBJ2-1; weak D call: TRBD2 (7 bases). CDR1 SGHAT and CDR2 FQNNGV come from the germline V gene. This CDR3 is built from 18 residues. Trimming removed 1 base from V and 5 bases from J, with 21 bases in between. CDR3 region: CASSLVRGAICQHNEQFF. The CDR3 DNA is TGTGCCAGCAGCTTAGTCCGGGGGGCTATCTGCCAACACAATGAGCAGTTCTTC.

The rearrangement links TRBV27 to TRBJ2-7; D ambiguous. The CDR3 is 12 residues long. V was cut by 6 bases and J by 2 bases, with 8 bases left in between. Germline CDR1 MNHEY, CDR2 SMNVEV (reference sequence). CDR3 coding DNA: TGTGCCAGCAGCTCACACACCTACGAGCAGTACTTC. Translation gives CASSSHTYEQYF.

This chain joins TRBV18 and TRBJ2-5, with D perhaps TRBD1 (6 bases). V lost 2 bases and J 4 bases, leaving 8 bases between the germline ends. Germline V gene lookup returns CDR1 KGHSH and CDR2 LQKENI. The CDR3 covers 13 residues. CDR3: CASSPSTGETQYF. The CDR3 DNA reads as TGTGCCAGCTCACCATCGACAGGAGAGACCCAGTACTTC.

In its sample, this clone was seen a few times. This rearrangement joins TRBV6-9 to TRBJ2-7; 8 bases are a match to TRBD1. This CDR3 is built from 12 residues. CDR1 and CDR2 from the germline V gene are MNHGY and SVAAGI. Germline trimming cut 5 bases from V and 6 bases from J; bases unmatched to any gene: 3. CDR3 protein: CASSVDRVEQYF. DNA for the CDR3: TGTGCCAGCAGTGTGGACAGGGTCGAGCAGTACTTC.

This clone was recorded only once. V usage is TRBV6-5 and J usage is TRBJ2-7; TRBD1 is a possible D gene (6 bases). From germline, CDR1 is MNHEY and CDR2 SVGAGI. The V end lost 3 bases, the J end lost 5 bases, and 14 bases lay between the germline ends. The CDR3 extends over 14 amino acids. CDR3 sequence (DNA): TGTGCCAGCAGTTATTCTTCAGGGGCCCACGAGCAGTACTTC. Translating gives CASSYSSGAHEQYF.

For the CDR3, the DNA is TGTGCCAGTAGTAGACAGAGAGTAGACTATGGCTACACCTTC. It translates to CASSRQRVDYGYTF. The chain employs TRBV19 and TRBJ1-2; D is possibly TRBD1 (5 bases). The CDR3 contains 14 residues. The germline V gene encodes CDR1 LNHDA and CDR2 SQIVND (reference sequence). V lost 4 bases and J lost 3, with 12 bases in between.

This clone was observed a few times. The CDR3 here is CASSAVGTDYSNQPQHF. CDR3 bases: TGTGCCAGCAGCGCAGTCGGGACCGACTATAGCAATCAGCCCCAGCATTTT. This rearrangement joins TRBV7-8 to TRBJ1-5; tentatively, D is TRBD1 (5 bases). Trimming cost V 5 bases and J 0 bases, with 17 bases left between them. The CDR3 loop spans 17 amino acids. Germline values: CDR1 SGHVS, CDR2 FQNEAQ.

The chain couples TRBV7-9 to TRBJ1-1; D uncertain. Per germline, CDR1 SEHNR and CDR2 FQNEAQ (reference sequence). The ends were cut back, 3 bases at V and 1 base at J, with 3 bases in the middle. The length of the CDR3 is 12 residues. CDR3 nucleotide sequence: TGTGCCAGCAGCTTCGGGAACACTGAAGCTTTCTTT. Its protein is CASSFGNTEAFF.

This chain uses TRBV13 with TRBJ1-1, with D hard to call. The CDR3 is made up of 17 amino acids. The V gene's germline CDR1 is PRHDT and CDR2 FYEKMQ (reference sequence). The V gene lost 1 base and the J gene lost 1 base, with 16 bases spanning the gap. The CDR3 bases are TGTGCCAGCAGCTTAGTGTCGGGGATTTGGGGGAACACTGAAGCTTTCTTT. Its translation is CASSLVSGIWGNTEAFF.

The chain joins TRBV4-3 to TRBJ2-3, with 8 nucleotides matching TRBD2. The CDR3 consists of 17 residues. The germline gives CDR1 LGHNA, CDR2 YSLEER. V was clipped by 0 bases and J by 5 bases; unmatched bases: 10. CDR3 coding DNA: TGCGCCAGCAGCCAAGATCCCCCAGCGGGAGTTGTAGATACGCAGTATTTT. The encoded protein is CASSQDPPAGVVDTQYF.

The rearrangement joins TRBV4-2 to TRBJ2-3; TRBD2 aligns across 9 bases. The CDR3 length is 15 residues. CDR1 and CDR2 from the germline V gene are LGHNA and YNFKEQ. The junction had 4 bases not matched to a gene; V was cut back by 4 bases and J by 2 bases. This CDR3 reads CASSPGLAYTDTQYF. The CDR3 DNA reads TGTGCCAGCAGCCCCGGACTAGCGTACACAGATACGCAGTATTTT.

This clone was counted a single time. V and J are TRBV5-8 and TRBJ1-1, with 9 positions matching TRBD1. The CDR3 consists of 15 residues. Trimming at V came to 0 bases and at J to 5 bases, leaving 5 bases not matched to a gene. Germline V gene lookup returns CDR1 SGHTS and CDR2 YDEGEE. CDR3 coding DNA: TGTGCCAGCAGCTTGGGGACAGGGGTGAGGACTGAAGCTTTCTTT. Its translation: CASSLGTGVRTEAFF.